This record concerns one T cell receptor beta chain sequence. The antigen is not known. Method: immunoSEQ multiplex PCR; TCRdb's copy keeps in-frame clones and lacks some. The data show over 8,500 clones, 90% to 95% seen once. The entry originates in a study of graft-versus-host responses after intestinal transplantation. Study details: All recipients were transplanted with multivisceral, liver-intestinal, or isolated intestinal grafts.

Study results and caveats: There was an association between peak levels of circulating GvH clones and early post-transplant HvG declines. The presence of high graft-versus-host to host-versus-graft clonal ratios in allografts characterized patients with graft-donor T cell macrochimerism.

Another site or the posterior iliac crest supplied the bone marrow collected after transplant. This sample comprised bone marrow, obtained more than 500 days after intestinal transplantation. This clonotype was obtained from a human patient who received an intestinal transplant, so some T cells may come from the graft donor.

The CDR3 region is CASSSRGGGTYNEQFF. CDR3 coding DNA: TGTGCCAGCAGCTCTAGAGGAGGGGGAACCTACAATGAGCAGTTCTTC. The V call is TRBV7-2, the J call TRBJ2-1; tentatively, D is TRBD1 or TRBD2 (6 bases each). The CDR3 contains 16 residues. CDR1 and CDR2 from the germline V gene are SGHTA and FQGNSA. Trimming stripped 4 bases from V and 2 bases from J, with 15 bases between.